The 6 T cell receptor beta chains presented below share a single source sample, sequenced in a study of PD-1 blockade in mismatch repair-deficient tumors. Produced via immunoSEQ multiplex PCR; TCRdb's table is partial and in-frame only. The table lists roughly 120,000 clones, approximately 91% of them singletons, with 10% to 15% in the top ten. Sequencing used peripheral blood, obtained almost 74 weeks after starting pembrolizumab. Every receptor here comes from an adult with mismatch repair-deficient cancer.

The chain couples TRBV29-1 to TRBJ1-2; tentatively, D is TRBD1 (6 bases). Germline lookup yields CDR1 SQVTM and CDR2 ANQGSEA. The CDR3 runs 18 residues. V gave up 1 base and J gave up 1 base, with 22 bases separating them. The CDR3 DNA sequence: TGCAGCGTTGAAGTGGAGCCCAGGCCGGGCAGGGGTAACTATGGCTACACCTTC. Its translation: CSVEVEPRPGRGNYGYTF.

The chain couples TRBV11-3 to TRBJ2-4, with a possible D match to TRBD2 (6 bases). The CDR3 sequence is 13 residues long. Germline CDR1 is SGHNT and CDR2 is YENEEA. V lost 3 bases and J 6 bases, leaving 9 bases between the germline ends. CDR3 in amino acids: CASSFGSTNIQYF. As DNA, the CDR3 is TGTGCCAGCAGCTTCGGGAGTACAAACATTCAGTACTTC.

V gene TRBV29-1 combines with J gene TRBJ2-1; D remains unclear. The V gene lost 5 bases and the J gene lost 3 bases, with 8 bases spanning the gap. Germline loops: CDR1 SQVTM, CDR2 ANQGSEA. This CDR3 region has 12 residues. The CDR3: CSVISHYNEQFF. The CDR3, as DNA: TGCAGCGTTATTAGCCACTACAATGAGCAGTTCTTC.

The gene calls are TRBV7-2 and TRBJ2-3, with D possibly TRBD2 on 5 matching bases. There are 19 residues in the CDR3. Trimming stripped 1 base from V and 5 bases from J, with 25 bases between. In germline, CDR1 is SGHTA, CDR2 FQGNSA. DNA of the CDR3: TGTGCCAGCAGCTTAGGAGGTTCAGCGGTACCTCTTAAGGAAGATACGCAGTATTTT. Translating it yields CASSLGGSAVPLKEDTQYF.

Here the CDR3 DNA reads TGTGCCAGCAGCCCTAGTGGACAGGGGGTGAAGGAGACCCAGTACTTC. Translating gives CASSPSGQGVKETQYF. This chain uses TRBV7-9 with TRBJ2-5, with 10 bases identical to TRBD1. CDR1 is SEHNR, CDR2 FQNEAQ, per germline (reference sequence). With V trimmed by 5 bases and J by 5 bases, 11 bases remained unmatched. The CDR3 extends over 16 amino acids.

On this clone: Other DNA sequences from this sample encode an identical CDR3 as well. J is TRBJ2-7 and V is TRBV6-6, with 11 bases matching TRBD2. V shed 2 bases, J shed 3 bases, and the junction held 0 bases outside the gene matches. CDR3 size: 14 residues. Germline loops: CDR1 MNHNY, CDR2 SVGAGI (reference sequence). CDR3 protein: CASSYGTSGYEQYF. As DNA, the CDR3 is TGTGCCAGCAGTTACGGGACTAGCGGCTACGAGCAGTACTTC.